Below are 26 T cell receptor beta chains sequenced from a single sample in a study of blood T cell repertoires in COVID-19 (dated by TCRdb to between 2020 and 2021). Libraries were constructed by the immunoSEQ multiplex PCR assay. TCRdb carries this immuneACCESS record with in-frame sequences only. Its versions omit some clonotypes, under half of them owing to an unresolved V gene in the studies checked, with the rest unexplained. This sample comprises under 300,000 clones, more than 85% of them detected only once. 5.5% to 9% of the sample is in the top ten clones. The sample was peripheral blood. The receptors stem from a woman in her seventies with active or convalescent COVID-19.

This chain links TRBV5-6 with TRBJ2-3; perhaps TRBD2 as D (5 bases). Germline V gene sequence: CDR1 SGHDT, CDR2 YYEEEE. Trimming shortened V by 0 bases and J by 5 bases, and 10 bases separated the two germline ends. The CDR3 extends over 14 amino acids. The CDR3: CASSLGRTGDTQYF. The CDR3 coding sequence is TGTGCCAGCAGCTTGGGACGGACTGGAGATACGCAGTATTTT.

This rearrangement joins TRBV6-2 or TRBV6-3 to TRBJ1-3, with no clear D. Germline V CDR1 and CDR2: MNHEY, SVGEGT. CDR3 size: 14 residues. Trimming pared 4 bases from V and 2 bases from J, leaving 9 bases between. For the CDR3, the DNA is TGTGCCAGCAGTTCGGTCCCAACTGGAAACACCATATATTTT. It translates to CASSSVPTGNTIYF.

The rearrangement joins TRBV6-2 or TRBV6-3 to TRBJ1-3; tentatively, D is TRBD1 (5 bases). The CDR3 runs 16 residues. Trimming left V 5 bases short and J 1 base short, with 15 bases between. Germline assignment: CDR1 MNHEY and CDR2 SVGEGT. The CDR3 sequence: CASSIPSGNSGNTIYF. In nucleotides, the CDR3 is TGTGCCAGCAGTATACCCTCAGGGAATTCTGGAAACACCATATATTTT.

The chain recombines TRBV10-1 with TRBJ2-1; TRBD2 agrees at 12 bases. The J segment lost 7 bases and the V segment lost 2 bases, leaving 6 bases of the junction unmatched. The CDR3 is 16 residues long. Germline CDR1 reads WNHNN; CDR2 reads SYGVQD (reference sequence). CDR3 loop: CASSEPLAGGRNEQFF. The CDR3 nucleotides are TGCGCCAGCAGTGAGCCCCTAGCGGGGGGGCGAAATGAGCAGTTCTTC.

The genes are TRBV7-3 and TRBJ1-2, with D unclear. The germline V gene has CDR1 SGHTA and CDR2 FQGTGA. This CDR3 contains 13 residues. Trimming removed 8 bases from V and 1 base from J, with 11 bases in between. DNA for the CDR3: TGTGCCAGCGGAGAAGACCTTAACTATGGCTACACCTTC. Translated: CASGEDLNYGYTF.

The CDR3 is CASSPYPSGGATDTQYF. CDR3 DNA sequence: TGTGCCAGCTCACCCTACCCCAGCGGGGGAGCCACAGATACGCAGTATTTT. This chain links TRBV18 with TRBJ2-3; 8 nucleotides align to TRBD2. J gave up 2 bases and V 3 bases, and 10 bases lay outside the gene matches. Germline assignment: CDR1 KGHSH and CDR2 LQKENI. This CDR3 has 17 residues.

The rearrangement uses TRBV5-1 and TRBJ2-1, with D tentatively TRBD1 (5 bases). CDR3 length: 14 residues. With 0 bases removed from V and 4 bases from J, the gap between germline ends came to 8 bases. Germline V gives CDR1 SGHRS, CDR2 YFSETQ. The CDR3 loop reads CASSLEGIYNEQFF. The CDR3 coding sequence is TGCGCCAGCAGCTTGGAGGGGATTTACAATGAGCAGTTCTTC.

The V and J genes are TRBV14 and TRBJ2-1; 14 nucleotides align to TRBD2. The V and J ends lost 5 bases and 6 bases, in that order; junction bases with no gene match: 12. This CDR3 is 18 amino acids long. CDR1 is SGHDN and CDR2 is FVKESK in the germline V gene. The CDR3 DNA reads TGTGCCAGCAGCGTTCGACTAGCGGGGGGGCCTACCCTCAATGAGCAGTTCTTC. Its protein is CASSVRLAGGPTLNEQFF. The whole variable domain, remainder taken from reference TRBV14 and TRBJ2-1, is EAGVTQFPSHSVIEKGQTVTLRCDPISGHDNLYWYRRVMGKEIKFLLHFVKESKQDESGMPNNRFLAERTGGTYSTLKVQPAELEDSGVYFCASSVRLAGGPTLNEQFFGPGTRLTVL.

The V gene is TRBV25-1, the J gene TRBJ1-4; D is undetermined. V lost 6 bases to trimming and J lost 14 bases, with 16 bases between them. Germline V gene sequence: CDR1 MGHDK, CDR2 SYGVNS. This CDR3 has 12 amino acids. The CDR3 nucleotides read TGTGCCAGCAGCAAGCACCCGGCGGCGCTGTTTTTT. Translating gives CASSKHPAALFF.

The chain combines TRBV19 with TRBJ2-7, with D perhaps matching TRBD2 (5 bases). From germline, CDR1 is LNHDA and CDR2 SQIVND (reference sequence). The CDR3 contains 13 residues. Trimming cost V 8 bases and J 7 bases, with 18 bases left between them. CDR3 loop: CASGPGNWREQYF. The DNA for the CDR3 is TGTGCCAGTGGTCCAGGAAACTGGAGGGAGCAGTACTTC.

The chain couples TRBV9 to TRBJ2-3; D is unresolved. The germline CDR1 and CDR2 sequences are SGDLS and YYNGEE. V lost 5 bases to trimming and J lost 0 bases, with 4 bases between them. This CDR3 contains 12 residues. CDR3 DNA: TGTGCCAGCAGAGCGAGCACAGATACGCAGTATTTT. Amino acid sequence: CASRASTDTQYF.

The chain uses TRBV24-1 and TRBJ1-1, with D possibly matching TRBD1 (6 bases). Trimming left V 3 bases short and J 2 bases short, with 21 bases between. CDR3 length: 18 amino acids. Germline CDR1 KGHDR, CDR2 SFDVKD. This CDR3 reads CATSDKLTRGPFNTEAFF. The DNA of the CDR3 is TGTGCCACCAGTGATAAACTTACCAGGGGCCCCTTTAACACTGAAGCTTTCTTT.

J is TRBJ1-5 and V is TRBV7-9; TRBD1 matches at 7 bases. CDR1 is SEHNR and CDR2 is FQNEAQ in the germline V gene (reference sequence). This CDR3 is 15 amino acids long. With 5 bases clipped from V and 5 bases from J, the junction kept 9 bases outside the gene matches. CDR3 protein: CASSLQGQGDQPQHF. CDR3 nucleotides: TGTGCCAGCAGCCTCCAAGGGCAGGGGGATCAGCCCCAGCATTTT.

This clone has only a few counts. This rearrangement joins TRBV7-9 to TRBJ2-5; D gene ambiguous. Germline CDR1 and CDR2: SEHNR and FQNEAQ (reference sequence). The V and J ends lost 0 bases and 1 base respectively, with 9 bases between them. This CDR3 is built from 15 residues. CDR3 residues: CASSLARVVQETQYF. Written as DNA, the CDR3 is TGTGCCAGCAGCTTAGCTCGAGTGGTCCAAGAGACCCAGTACTTC.

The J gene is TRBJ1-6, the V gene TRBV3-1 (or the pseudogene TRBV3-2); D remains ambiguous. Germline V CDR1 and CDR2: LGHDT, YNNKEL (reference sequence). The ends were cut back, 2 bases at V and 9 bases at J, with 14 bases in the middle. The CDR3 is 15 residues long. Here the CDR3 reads CASSQYTGRGSPLHF. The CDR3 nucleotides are TGTGCCAGCAGCCAATACACCGGGCGGGGTTCACCCCTCCACTTT.

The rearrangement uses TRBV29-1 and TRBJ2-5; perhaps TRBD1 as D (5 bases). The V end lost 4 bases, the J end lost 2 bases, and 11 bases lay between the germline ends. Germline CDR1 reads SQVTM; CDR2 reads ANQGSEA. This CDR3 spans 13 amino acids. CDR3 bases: TGCAGCGTTGGCAGGGTGGGGCAAGAGACCCAGTACTTC. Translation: CSVGRVGQETQYF.

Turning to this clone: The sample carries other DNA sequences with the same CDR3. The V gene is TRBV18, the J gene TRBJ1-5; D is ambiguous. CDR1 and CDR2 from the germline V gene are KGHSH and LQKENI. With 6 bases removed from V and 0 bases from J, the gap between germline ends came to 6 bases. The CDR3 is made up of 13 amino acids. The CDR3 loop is CASSLYSNQPQHF. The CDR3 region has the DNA TGTGCCAGCTCTCTTTATAGCAATCAGCCCCAGCATTTT.

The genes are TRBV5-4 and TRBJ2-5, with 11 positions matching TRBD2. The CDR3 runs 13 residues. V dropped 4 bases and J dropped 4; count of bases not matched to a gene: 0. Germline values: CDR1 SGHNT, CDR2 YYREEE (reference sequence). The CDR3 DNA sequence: TGTGCCAGCAGCCTAGCGGGGGGAGAGACCCAGTACTTC. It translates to CASSLAGGETQYF.

CDR3 in DNA: TGTGCCAGCAGCGTAGCTGTGGCTTCACCCCTCCACTTT. Translating it yields CASSVAVASPLHF. V and J are TRBV9 and TRBJ1-6; D remains unclear. The germline V gene has CDR1 SGDLS and CDR2 YYNGEE. V was trimmed by 0 bases and J by 9 bases, leaving 7 bases between them. This CDR3 region has 13 residues.

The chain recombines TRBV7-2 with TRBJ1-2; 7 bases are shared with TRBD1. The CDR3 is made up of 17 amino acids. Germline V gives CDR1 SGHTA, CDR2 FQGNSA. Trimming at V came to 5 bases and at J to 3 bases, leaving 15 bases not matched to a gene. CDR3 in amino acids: CASSLRIPGQEHYGYTF. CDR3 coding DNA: TGTGCCAGCAGCCTCAGGATCCCAGGACAGGAGCACTATGGCTACACCTTC.

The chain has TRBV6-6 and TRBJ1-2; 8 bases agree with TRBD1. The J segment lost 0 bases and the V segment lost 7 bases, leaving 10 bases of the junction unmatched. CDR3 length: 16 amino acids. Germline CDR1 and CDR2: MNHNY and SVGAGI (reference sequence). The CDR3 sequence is CASIATGDWTNYGYTF. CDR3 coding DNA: TGTGCCAGCATCGCGACAGGGGATTGGACTAACTATGGCTACACCTTC.

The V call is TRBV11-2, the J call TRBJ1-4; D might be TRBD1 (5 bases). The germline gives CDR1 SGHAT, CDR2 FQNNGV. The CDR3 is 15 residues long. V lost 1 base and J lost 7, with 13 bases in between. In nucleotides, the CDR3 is TGTGCCAGCAGCTTAGGGGGAAGGGGCGGTGAAAAACTGTTTTTT. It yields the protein CASSLGGRGGEKLFF. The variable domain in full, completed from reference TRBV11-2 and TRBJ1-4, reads EAGVAQSPRYKIIEKRQSVAFWCNPISGHATLYWYQQILGQGPKLLIQFQNNGVVDDSQLPKDRFSAERLKGVDSTLKIQPAKLEDSAVYLCASSLGGRGGEKLFFGSGTQLSVL.

CDR3 in DNA: TGTGCCAGTAGTATTCGGAGGTATGCGGCAAATACCTTC. Translated: CASSIRRYAANTF. The chain couples TRBV19 to TRBJ1-2; D not resolved. Trimming cost V 3 bases and J 14 bases, with 19 bases left between them. The CDR3 loop spans 13 amino acids. Germline lookup yields CDR1 LNHDA and CDR2 SQIVND (reference sequence).

This CDR3 is CASSSHRGLTEAFF. The CDR3 DNA reads TGTGCCAGCAGCTCCCACAGGGGGCTCACTGAAGCTTTCTTT. The V and J genes are TRBV7-2 and TRBJ1-1, with TRBD1 matching 9 bases. This CDR3 is built from 14 residues. The germline CDR1 and CDR2 sequences are SGHTA and FQGNSA. V lost 4 bases, J lost 4 bases, and 4 bases stayed unmatched.

CDR3 loop: CASSGRPSGGYTF. The CDR3 DNA is TGTGCCAGCAGCGGGCGACCTTCGGGAGGCTACACCTTC. The chain couples TRBV11-2 to TRBJ1-2; D gene uncertain. The V end was cut by 5 bases, the J end by 8 bases, with 15 bases between. CDR1 SGHAT and CDR2 FQNNGV come from the germline V gene. This CDR3 comprises 13 residues.

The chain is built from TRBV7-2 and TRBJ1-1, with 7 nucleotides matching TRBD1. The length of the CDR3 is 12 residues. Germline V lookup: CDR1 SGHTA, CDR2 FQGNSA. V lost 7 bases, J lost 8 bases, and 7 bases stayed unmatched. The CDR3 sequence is CASILRTGEAFF. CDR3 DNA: TGTGCCAGCATCCTCCGGACAGGAGAAGCTTTCTTT.